This T cell receptor beta chain is drawn from a study of T cell repertoires in cytomegalovirus infection. The overall study: Epitope selection comprised recently identified HLA-C-restricted CMV epitopes and well-studied HLA-B-restricted CMV epitopes. Public TCR beta signatures marked donors with CMV infection and the matching HLA.

V lost 0 bases and J 8 bases, leaving 17 bases between the germline ends. The CDR3 covers 16 residues. Germline V gives CDR1 KGHDR, CDR2 SFDVKD. This clonotype was seen a few times. Its antigen is not known. One entry per CDR3 protein, called by TCRdb with MiXCR from the reads. The data hold approximately 990,000 distinct CDR3 sequences, with roughly 31% observed a single time. Study conclusions and caveats: HLA-C-restricted CMV clonotypes gave the most frequent clonotype in two of eight donors. Cumulated frequencies of public TCR beta families served to identify carriers of CMV plus the relevant HLA.

Sample: cultured CD8+ T cells from PBMCs, taken from culture after CMV antigen stimulation. The chain combines TRBV24-1 with TRBJ2-3; the D gene is possibly TRBD1 (6 bases). The sequence came from a human donor in good health (CMV status not recorded). Some clones in this sample may be carry-over from other donors' samples. CDR3 in DNA: TGTGCCACCAGTGATTTGGGGACCACAGGGACGGGTACGCAGTATTTT. It codes for CATSDLGTTGTGTQYF.